Below, 15 T cell receptor beta chains from the same sample are listed, as sequenced in a study of cytomegalovirus exposure and HLA in healthy donors. Measured with immunoSEQ multiplex PCR; TCRdb has only the in-frame clones, and not every one. Here the sample spans about 65,000 clones, around 96% being singletons. The specimen was PBMCs. The source of these receptors is a man aged 18 to 29 in good health and CMV-seropositive.

The V gene is TRBV6-1, the J gene TRBJ1-6; D remains ambiguous. The V gene's germline CDR1 is MNHNS and CDR2 SASEGT. The germline V and J ends were trimmed by 2 bases and 6 bases, with 11 bases remaining between them. The CDR3 length is 15 residues. The CDR3 DNA reads as TGTGCCAGCAGTGAATTCTATCACAGTAATTCACCCCTCCACTTT. It encodes CASSEFYHSNSPLHF.

The rearrangement links TRBV2 to TRBJ2-6; 8 bases match TRBD1. CDR3 length: 14 amino acids. V dropped 9 bases and J dropped 3; count of bases not matched to a gene: 4. CDR1 SNHLY and CDR2 FYNNEI come from the germline V gene. CDR3 in amino acids: CASGQGSGANVLTF. In DNA, the CDR3 is TGTGCCAGTGGACAGGGAAGTGGGGCCAACGTCCTGACTTTC.

The CDR3 DNA reads TGTGCCAGCAGTGCCAGGGCAGGACGCAATCAGCCCCAGCATTTT. Translating gives CASSARAGRNQPQHF. The V gene is TRBV28, the J gene TRBJ1-5; D possibly corresponds to TRBD1 (5 bases). The germline V gene has CDR1 MDHEN and CDR2 SYDVKM. V was trimmed by 5 bases and J by 2 bases, leaving 13 bases between them. The CDR3 sequence is 15 residues long.

The rearrangement joins TRBV5-4 to TRBJ2-7; 8 positions agree with TRBD1. The CDR3 totals 15 residues. The trim removed 3 bases at V and 3 bases at J, leaving 8 bases unmatched. The V gene's germline CDR1 is SGHNT and CDR2 YYREEE (reference sequence). CDR3 nucleotide sequence: TGTGCCAGCAGCTCGCCCGCAGGGGGCGGCTACGAGCAGTACTTC. This translates into CASSSPAGGGYEQYF.

The chain combines TRBV6-1 with TRBJ1-2; tentative D call: TRBD1 (6 bases). The CDR3 totals 15 residues. CDR1 and CDR2 from the germline V gene are MNHNS and SASEGT. V lost 3 bases, J lost 4 bases, and 15 bases lay in between. CDR3: CASSDGWGLGYGYTF. CDR3 nucleotides: TGTGCCAGCAGTGATGGTTGGGGGCTAGGCTATGGCTACACCTTC.

The table lists this clone with a count of one. The V gene is TRBV6-5, the J gene TRBJ1-5; D is possibly TRBD1 (5 bases). Germline CDR1 is MNHEY and CDR2 is SVGAGI. CDR3 length equals 14 residues. Between the trimmed V and J ends, which lost 2 bases and 1 base, there was a span of 6 bases. The CDR3 is CASSYRGSNQPQHF. CDR3 nucleotides: TGTGCCAGCAGTTACCGGGGGAGCAATCAGCCCCAGCATTTT.

This clone was recorded a few times. This chain uses TRBV5-4 with TRBJ1-5; 8 nucleotides match TRBD1. The J segment lost 6 bases and the V segment lost 4 bases, leaving 6 bases of the junction unmatched. The CDR3 is 14 residues long. The germline V gene has CDR1 SGHNT and CDR2 YYREEE (reference sequence). The CDR3 DNA reads TGTGCCAGCAGCCCCAGGGGGCTCAGTCAGCCCCAGCATTTT. Its protein product is CASSPRGLSQPQHF.

This chain joins TRBV4-3 and TRBJ1-3, with unresolved D. Per germline, CDR1 LGHNA and CDR2 YSLEER. The CDR3 contains 15 residues. Trimming pared 0 bases from V and 2 bases from J, leaving 8 bases between. The CDR3 region is CASSQEKGAGNTIYF. As DNA, the CDR3 is TGCGCCAGCAGCCAAGAAAAGGGAGCTGGAAACACCATATATTTT.

V gene TRBV9 combines with J gene TRBJ2-4, with TRBD2 matching over 7 bases. The CDR3 consists of 14 residues. The V and J ends lost 0 bases and 15 bases, in that order; junction bases with no gene match: 12. Looked up from germline, CDR1 is SGDLS and CDR2 is YYNGEE. CDR3: CASSVDAGAVFLYF. The DNA of the CDR3 is TGTGCCAGCAGCGTAGACGCGGGAGCCGTTTTTTTGTACTTC.

This clone was recorded only once. The chain links TRBV20-1 to TRBJ2-1, with 10 positions matching TRBD2. Germline V gives CDR1 DFQATT, CDR2 SNEGSKA (reference sequence). Germline trimming cut 6 bases from V and 13 bases from J; bases unmatched to any gene: 6. The CDR3 has 11 amino acids. CDR3: CSAWTSGHQFF. The DNA for the CDR3 is TGCAGTGCCTGGACTAGCGGCCACCAGTTCTTC.

The chain uses TRBV11-3 and TRBJ1-6; D gene uncertain. Trimming removed 1 base at V and 6 bases at J, with 10 bases between. Germline loops: CDR1 SGHNT, CDR2 YENEEA. This CDR3 has 15 residues. Written as DNA, the CDR3 is TGTGCCAGCAGCTTAGTTGGGCAGGCTAATTCACCCCTCCACTTT. Its translation is CASSLVGQANSPLHF.

The chain carries TRBV25-1 and TRBJ1-4, with TRBD1 as a possible D gene (6 bases). The germline CDR1 and CDR2 sequences are MGHDK and SYGVNS. The CDR3 covers 14 residues. V dropped 4 bases and J dropped 8 bases, with 14 bases sitting between them. CDR3 DNA sequence: TGTGCCAGCAGTGGGGCAGGGGTCGAAGAAAAACTGTTTTTT. The encoded protein is CASSGAGVEEKLFF.

This chain uses TRBV5-4 with TRBJ2-6; D gene unclear. This CDR3 has 20 amino acids. CDR1 and CDR2 from the germline V gene are SGHNT and YYREEE (reference sequence). With 1 base removed from V and 0 bases from J, the gap between germline ends came to 20 bases. The CDR3 reads CASSLTSFVSHFSGANVLTF. The CDR3 region has the DNA TGTGCCAGCAGCTTGACCTCCTTCGTCTCTCACTTCTCTGGGGCCAACGTCCTGACTTTC.

The chain employs TRBV10-3 and TRBJ1-5; D is perhaps TRBD1 (5 bases). V lost 10 bases and J 5 bases, leaving 15 bases between the germline ends. The CDR3 spans 13 residues. Germline V gives CDR1 ENHRY, CDR2 SYGVKD. For the CDR3, the DNA is TGTGCCAAGGCGGAGGGGCCCGATCAGCCCCAGCATTTT. Encoded protein: CAKAEGPDQPQHF.

The chain is built from TRBV7-2 and TRBJ2-1, with unresolved D. V lost 3 bases and J 0 bases, leaving 3 bases between the germline ends. The CDR3 is 13 residues long. Looked up from germline, CDR1 is SGHTA and CDR2 is FQGNSA. CDR3 protein: CASSFNSYNEQFF. CDR3 sequence (DNA): TGTGCCAGCAGCTTTAACTCCTACAATGAGCAGTTCTTC.